These 7 T cell receptor beta chains originate from one sample sequenced in a study of blood T cell repertoires in COVID-19. Generated by immunoSEQ multiplex PCR, the TCRdb table keeps only in-frame clones and is missing some. The sample has roughly 250,000 clones, roughly 84% seen once. Sequencing input: peripheral blood. Receptors originate from a woman aged 40 to 50 who had recovered from COVID-19.

This clone was detected a few times. This chain connects TRBV9 to TRBJ2-3; 8 bases match TRBD1. After removal of 2 bases from V and 3 bases from J, the junction contained 5 bases not matched to a gene. The CDR3 consists of 15 residues. CDR1 and CDR2 from the germline V gene are SGDLS and YYNGEE. The CDR3 spells CASSVLTGDTDTQYF. CDR3 sequence (DNA): TGTGCCAGCAGCGTCCTGACAGGGGATACAGATACGCAGTATTTT.

This clone has a handful of counts. The genes are TRBV5-1 and TRBJ1-5; D not certain. The CDR3 consists of 15 residues. Germline CDR1 is SGHRS and CDR2 is YFSETQ. The ends were cut back, 2 bases at V and 4 bases at J, with 13 bases in the middle. CDR3 DNA sequence: TGCGCCAGCAGCTTCGGGGAGAACCCAAATCAGCCCCAGCATTTT. This sequence encodes CASSFGENPNQPQHF.

V usage is TRBV10-3 and J usage is TRBJ1-5; 9 bases are a match to TRBD1. The CDR3 contains 16 residues. The junction had 5 bases not matched to a gene; V was cut back by 5 bases and J by 0 bases. Germline assignment: CDR1 ENHRY and CDR2 SYGVKD. CDR3 in DNA: TGTGCCATCAGTCGTTGGGGACAGGGTAGCAATCAGCCCCAGCATTTT. Protein product: CAISRWGQGSNQPQHF.

J is TRBJ2-7 and V is TRBV5-6, with 7 bases that match TRBD2. The germline gives CDR1 SGHDT, CDR2 YYEEEE. This CDR3 spans 13 amino acids. V gave up 0 bases and J gave up 12 bases; unmatched junction bases: 9. The CDR3 nucleotides are TGTGCCAGCAGCTTGGTGGGACTACGACGGAGGTACTTC. As protein: CASSLVGLRRRYF.

V is TRBV5-1 and J is TRBJ2-1; D ambiguous. CDR1 is SGHRS, CDR2 YFSETQ, per germline. This CDR3 has 15 residues. V was cut by 0 bases and J by 6 bases, with 13 bases left in between. CDR3 nucleotide sequence: TGCGCCAGCAGCTTGGTACTAACTTTGGGCAATGAGCAGTTCTTC. Its translation is CASSLVLTLGNEQFF.

The J gene is TRBJ2-1, the V gene TRBV9; 10 positions agree with TRBD1. Germline trimming cut 7 bases from V and 9 bases from J; bases unmatched to any gene: 13. The germline CDR1 and CDR2 sequences are SGDLS and YYNGEE. This CDR3 is 15 amino acids long. The CDR3 region is CASSPPGTGDGEQFF. The DNA of the CDR3 is TGTGCCAGCTCCCCACCCGGGACAGGGGACGGTGAGCAGTTCTTC.

This chain links TRBV27 with TRBJ1-2, with 9 bases aligning to TRBD1. Germline V lookup: CDR1 MNHEY, CDR2 SMNVEV (reference sequence). V shed 8 bases, J shed 6 bases, and the junction held 4 bases outside the gene matches. The CDR3 has 12 residues. CDR3: CASGDRDHGYTF. CDR3 nucleotide sequence: TGTGCCAGCGGGGACAGGGATCATGGCTACACCTTC.